This TCR beta chain was observed in a study of STAT3 mutations in large granular lymphocyte leukemia. Whole-study findings and limits: Every T-cell large granular lymphocyte leukemia patient had at least one immunodominant TCR beta clonotype. A small but highly pathogenic clone may have been missed. In about 30% of the 18 patients, new TCR clonotypes emerged after therapy. Samples missed the first appearance of the clone.

J lost 6 bases, V lost 5 bases, and 10 bases had no gene match. CDR3 size: 16 residues. CDR1 is SEHNR and CDR2 is FQNEAQ in the germline V gene (reference sequence). With respect to this clone: The antigen is not known.

Data came from immunoSEQ multiplex PCR; TCRdb stores just in-frame clones and leaves some out. The data contain 7,000 to 9,500 clones, roughly 79% of them singletons. The source is a woman aged 40 to 50 with T-cell large granular lymphocyte leukemia. Some clones in this sample may be carry-over from other donors' samples. Specimen: peripheral blood mononuclear cells. The chain couples TRBV7-9 to TRBJ2-1, with TRBD2 matching 10 bases. The CDR3 sequence: CASSQSGIAGGNEQFF. CDR3 DNA: TGTGCCAGCAGCCAGTCGGGGATAGCGGGAGGCAATGAGCAGTTCTTC.